Below are 12 T cell receptor beta chains sequenced from a single sample in a study of T cell clonality in common variable immunodeficiency. Regarding the study as a whole: Reportedly, TCR beta sequences from common variable immunodeficiency showed fewer deletions and N-nucleotide insertions.

Their antigen targets remain unknown. TCRdb keeps only in-frame clones here, not all; method: immunoSEQ multiplex PCR. Its table records 15,000 to 17,000 clones. The sample taken for sequencing was peripheral blood mononuclear cells. The receptors stem from a human donor with common variable immunodeficiency.

With respect to this clone: The CDR3 end falls 3 residues outside the read, so it is completed with the germline J gene. The V and J genes are TRBV20-1 and TRBJ2-7; no reliable D call. Germline CDR1 DFQATT, CDR2 SNEGSKA (reference sequence). There are 12 residues in the CDR3. Trimming took 3 bases from V and 2 from J, leaving 8 bases between them. The CDR3 sequence: CSASKAAYEQYF. Incomplete CDR3 DNA: TGCAGTGCTAGTAAGGCGGCCTACGAG.

Note on this clone: The read ends 3 residues before the CDR3 terminus; that terminus is restored from the germline J gene. The rearrangement joins TRBV14 to TRBJ2-5; no firm D call. The CDR3 totals 14 residues. The V end was cut by 1 base, the J end by 5 bases, with 11 bases between. Germline V gene data show CDR1 as SGHDN and CDR2 as FVKESK. The DNA read from the CDR3 is TGTGCCAGCAGCCAAGGGCCCGGGTTGGAGACC. Encoded protein: CASSQGPGLET. The entire CDR3 reads CASSQGPGLETQYF.

On this clone itself: From the germline J gene comes the end of the CDR3, since the read stops 3 residues before it. This chain uses TRBV18 with TRBJ1-4; D gene ambiguous. Trimming left V 4 bases short and J 1 base short, with 7 bases between. From germline, CDR1 is KGHSH and CDR2 LQKENI. This CDR3 comprises 14 residues. CDR3 sequence reads: CASSRQGTNEKLFF. The DNA read from the CDR3 is TGTGCCAGCTCACGCCAAGGAACTAATGAAAAA.

For this clone: The read ends 3 residues shy of where the CDR3 ends; the end is completed using the germline J gene. The chain uses TRBV6-1 and TRBJ2-7; D is undetermined. The germline V gene encodes CDR1 MNHNS and CDR2 SASEGT. Trimming took 2 bases from V and 3 from J, leaving 5 bases between them. CDR3 size: 12 residues. This chain's CDR3 is CASSELFYEQYF. The CDR3 DNA, read in part, is TGTGCCAGCAGTGAACTGTTCTACGAG.

Turning to this clone: With the read ending 3 residues before the CDR3 end, the germline J gene is used to fill in that end. V and J are TRBV19 and TRBJ2-1; the match to TRBD2 covers 11 bases. The CDR3 covers 16 residues. V was pared by 4 bases and J by 3 bases, with 5 bases of the junction left unmatched. Germline lookup yields CDR1 LNHDA and CDR2 SQIVND (reference sequence). CDR3 bases read: TGTGCCAGTAGTAACAGGGGGACTAGCGGCTACAATGAG. This encodes CASSNRGTSGYNE. The complete CDR3 protein is CASSNRGTSGYNEQFF.

In regard to this clone: The missing CDR3 end, 3 residues past where the read stops, is filled in from the germline J gene. The chain combines TRBV19 with TRBJ1-5; D is possibly TRBD1 (6 bases). This CDR3 has 16 amino acids. The germline V gene encodes CDR1 LNHDA and CDR2 SQIVND (reference sequence). The V end was cut by 5 bases, the J end by 1 base, with 15 bases between. CDR3 sequence reads: CASSPHSGGSNQPQHF. The DNA read from the CDR3 is TGTGCCAGTAGTCCGCACTCGGGGGGCAGCAATCAGCCC.

The CDR3: CASSLEQANYGYTF. CDR3 DNA, as far as it was read: TGCGCCAGCAGCTTGGAACAGGCTAACTATGGC. This chain joins TRBV5-1 and TRBJ1-2, with D perhaps TRBD1 (5 bases). Coverage ceases 3 residues before the CDR3 finishes, and the germline J gene fills in the end. Germline V CDR1 and CDR2: SGHRS, YFSETQ. The V end was cut by 0 bases, the J end by 0 bases, with 6 bases between. The CDR3 consists of 14 residues.

The covered CDR3 bases are TGTGCCACAAGGGGACAGGGGGCAGATGGC. This gives the protein CATRGQGADG. The CDR3 in its entirety is CATRGQGADGYTF. The V and J genes are TRBV24-1 and TRBJ1-2; 12 bases line up with TRBD1. The sequenced fragment ends 3 residues before the CDR3 boundary, so the rest is inferred from the germline J gene. Germline CDR1 and CDR2: KGHDR and SFDVKD. The junction had 5 bases not matched to a gene; V was cut back by 10 bases and J by 6 bases. This CDR3 is built from 13 residues.

Notes on this clone: The read halts 3 residues ahead of the CDR3 end, with the missing end drawn from the germline J gene. V gene TRBV2 combines with J gene TRBJ2-7; maybe TRBD1 (5 bases). The V end lost 3 bases, the J end lost 3 bases, and 9 bases lay between the germline ends. Germline CDR1 is SNHLY and CDR2 is FYNNEI. The CDR3 is made up of 13 amino acids. Here the CDR3 reads CASSEGQDYEQYF. The sequenced part of the CDR3 DNA is TGTGCCAGCAGTGAGGGGCAAGACTACGAG.

The CDR3 loop reads CASSYAGPSGGSLPYTGELFF. CDR3 DNA (partial): TGTGCCAGTAGTTATGCTGGGCCTAGCGGGGGGAGCCTACCTTACACCGGGGAG. The V and J genes are TRBV19 and TRBJ2-2, with TRBD2 matching over 11 bases. Sequencing ends 3 residues short of the CDR3 end; the germline J gene provides the rest. The CDR3 contains 21 residues. Trimming at V came to 5 bases and at J to 3 bases, leaving 20 bases not matched to a gene. Per germline, CDR1 LNHDA and CDR2 SQIVND (reference sequence).

Notes on this clone: The read ends 3 residues before the CDR3 terminus; that terminus is restored from the germline J gene. The chain employs TRBV2 and TRBJ1-4, with D unresolved. Trimming removed 7 bases at V and 6 bases at J, with 9 bases between. Germline V CDR1 and CDR2: SNHLY, FYNNEI. The CDR3 contains 12 residues. The CDR3 bases that were read are TGTGCCAGCAAAGGTTTGGATGAAAAA. It yields the protein CASKGLDEK. The complete CDR3 reads CASKGLDEKLFF.

A note on this clone: The read is 3 residues too short to cover the CDR3 end, so that end is filled in from the germline J gene. The chain recombines TRBV27 with TRBJ2-7; TRBD2 might be the D (6 bases). Germline assignment: CDR1 MNHEY and CDR2 SMNVEV (reference sequence). The CDR3 covers 14 residues. V lost 2 bases to trimming and J lost 4 bases, with 12 bases between them. This chain's CDR3 is CASSLKGRGYEQYF. CDR3 DNA, as far as it was read: TGTGCCAGCAGTTTAAAAGGGCGGGGATACGAG.